These T cell receptor beta chains were read from a single sample in a study of Graves' ophthalmopathy and Graves' hyperthyroidism. TCRdb called the multiplex PCR reads again in MiXCR, with one record for every CDR3 protein. The sample lists 350,000 or so distinct CDR3 sequences, roughly 16% occurring once. Sequencing used peripheral blood. Receptors were obtained from an adult man with Graves' ophthalmopathy. Each CDR3 is given with its conserved first and last residue. D genes are given only for firm matches. Clone sizes are given selectively: once, few, many, or a class where the clone is expanded.

abundance: many; v_gene: TRBV6-5; d_gene: -; j_gene: TRBJ1-2; CDR3nt: TGTGCCAGCAGTTACTCGTTTTTAGGGGGGGGTGGCTACACCTTC; CDR3aa: CASSYSFLGGGGYTF
abundance: many; v_gene: TRBV6-2/TRBV6-3; d_gene: -; j_gene: TRBJ2-2; CDR3nt: TGTGCCAGCAGTTACAAGGATAGCGGTCAGAGACCCGGGGAGCTGTTTTTT; CDR3aa: CASSYKDSGQRPGELFF
abundance: many; v_gene: TRBV15; d_gene: -; j_gene: TRBJ2-3; CDR3nt: TGTGCCACCAGCGCTCCGGGACACCTAGATACGCAGTATTTT; CDR3aa: CATSAPGHLDTQYF
abundance: -; v_gene: TRBV28; d_gene: TRBD1; j_gene: TRBJ1-2; CDR3nt: TGTGCCAGCAGTCCTCCGACAGGGGCCGGTGGCTACACCTTC; CDR3aa: CASSPPTGAGGYTF
abundance: many; v_gene: TRBV6-1; d_gene: -; j_gene: TRBJ1-2; CDR3nt: TGTGCCAGCAGATCGGGGGGAAATAACTATGGCTACACCTTC; CDR3aa: CASRSGGNNYGYTF
abundance: many; v_gene: TRBV30; d_gene: TRBD2; j_gene: TRBJ2-4; CDR3nt: TGTGCCTGGGGGAGGGGCCTCAGCATTCAGTACTTC; CDR3aa: CAWGRGLSIQYF
abundance: many; v_gene: TRBV12-3/TRBV12-4; d_gene: TRBD1; j_gene: TRBJ1-2; CDR3nt: TGTGCCAGCTCGGGCAGGGGGAACTTTGGCTACACCTTC; CDR3aa: CASSGRGNFGYTF
abundance: few; v_gene: TRBV7-9; d_gene: TRBD1; j_gene: TRBJ2-7; CDR3nt: TGTGCCAGCAGCGCCCCGGGACAGGGTGTAGGGGAGCAGTACTTC; CDR3aa: CASSAPGQGVGEQYF
abundance: many; v_gene: TRBV20-1; d_gene: -; j_gene: TRBJ2-7; CDR3nt: TGCAGTGCTAATTCAGGGTCTGCGGGCTACGAGCAGTACTTC; CDR3aa: CSANSGSAGYEQYF
abundance: many; v_gene: TRBV4-2; d_gene: -; j_gene: TRBJ2-5; CDR3nt: TGTGCCAGCAGCCAAGATCAGTTCGAGACCCAGTACTTC; CDR3aa: CASSQDQFETQYF
abundance: many; v_gene: TRBV5-1; d_gene: -; j_gene: TRBJ1-1; CDR3nt: TGCGCCAGCAGCTTGCTAGTCCAAAAGGACACTGAAGCTTTCTTT; CDR3aa: CASSLLVQKDTEAFF
abundance: -; v_gene: TRBV15; d_gene: -; j_gene: TRBJ1-5; CDR3nt: TGTGCCACCAGCAGGACCAGGGCAGGGATCAATCAGCCCCAGCATTTT; CDR3aa: CATSRTRAGINQPQHF
abundance: many; v_gene: TRBV20-1; d_gene: -; j_gene: TRBJ1-2; CDR3nt: TGCAGTGCTTTCAGACGTACAAACTATGGCTACACCTTC; CDR3aa: CSAFRRTNYGYTF
abundance: -; v_gene: TRBV28; d_gene: -; j_gene: TRBJ2-7; CDR3nt: TGTGCCAGCAGCTCGGGGGCTCCAGGACGCTACGAGCAGTACTTC; CDR3aa: CASSSGAPGRYEQYF
abundance: many; v_gene: TRBV6-1; d_gene: -; j_gene: TRBJ1-1; CDR3nt: TGTGCCAGCTACCGGGACCGGTGGGCTTTCTTT; CDR3aa: CASYRDRWAFF
abundance: -; v_gene: TRBV6-2/TRBV6-3; d_gene: -; j_gene: TRBJ2-6; CDR3nt: TGTGCCAGCAGTTACTCGAGAAGAGGTGGGGCCAACGTCCTGACTTTC; CDR3aa: CASSYSRRGGANVLTF
abundance: many; v_gene: TRBV10-3; d_gene: TRBD1; j_gene: TRBJ2-6; CDR3nt: TGTGCCATCAACCCGACAGGGGGCATCTCTGGGGCCAACGTCCTGACTTTC; CDR3aa: CAINPTGGISGANVLTF
abundance: -; v_gene: TRBV7-2; d_gene: TRBD2; j_gene: TRBJ2-7; CDR3nt: TGTGCCGGCAGCTTAGGGCCTAGCGGGGGGGCTCTTTACGAGCAGTACTTC; CDR3aa: CAGSLGPSGGALYEQYF
abundance: many; v_gene: TRBV11-2; d_gene: TRBD1; j_gene: TRBJ2-5; CDR3nt: TGTGCCAGCAGCACGGGACAGGCCACAGAGACCCAGTACTTC; CDR3aa: CASSTGQATETQYF
abundance: few; v_gene: TRBV27; d_gene: TRBD2; j_gene: TRBJ2-7; CDR3nt: TGTGCCAGCAGAAGGACTAGCGGGACCCACGAGCAGTACTTC; CDR3aa: CASRRTSGTHEQYF
abundance: many; v_gene: TRBV7-2; d_gene: TRBD2; j_gene: TRBJ2-7; CDR3nt: TGTGCCAGCTTACCCGGGACTAGCGGCTCCTACGAGCAGTACTTC; CDR3aa: CASLPGTSGSYEQYF
abundance: many; v_gene: TRBV12-3/TRBV12-4; d_gene: -; j_gene: TRBJ2-2; CDR3nt: TGTGCCAGCAGTTTCTCTGGGATTGGGGGGCTGTTTTTT; CDR3aa: CASSFSGIGGLFF
abundance: many; v_gene: TRBV28; d_gene: TRBD1; j_gene: TRBJ2-7; CDR3nt: TGTGCCAGCAGGGGGACAGGGGCAGCGGTTGGCTCCTACGAGCAGTACTTC; CDR3aa: CASRGTGAAVGSYEQYF
abundance: many; v_gene: TRBV20-1; d_gene: -; j_gene: TRBJ2-7; CDR3nt: TGCAGTGCTAGAGCCCACGGGACGGCGGCCTACGAGCAGTACTTC; CDR3aa: CSARAHGTAAYEQYF
abundance: many; v_gene: TRBV19; d_gene: TRBD1; j_gene: TRBJ2-7; CDR3nt: TGTGCCAGTACGGAAACGGGACAGGGTGTCAACGAGCAGTACTTC; CDR3aa: CASTETGQGVNEQYF
abundance: many; v_gene: TRBV2; d_gene: -; j_gene: TRBJ1-1; CDR3nt: TGTGCCAGCAGTGAAGCAGGAGGGAGGACTGAAGCTTTCTTT; CDR3aa: CASSEAGGRTEAFF
abundance: many; v_gene: TRBV6-2/TRBV6-3; d_gene: TRBD2; j_gene: TRBJ2-2; CDR3nt: TGTGCCAGCAACGGACTAGCGCGCACCGGGGAGCTGTTTTTT; CDR3aa: CASNGLARTGELFF
abundance: many; v_gene: TRBV4-1; d_gene: TRBD1; j_gene: TRBJ2-3; CDR3nt: TGCGCCAGCAGCTATGACAGGGGTACCGCAGATACGCAGTATTTT; CDR3aa: CASSYDRGTADTQYF
abundance: few; v_gene: TRBV19; d_gene: -; j_gene: TRBJ2-2; CDR3nt: TGTGCCAGTAGTATAGACCTGGCCGGGGAGCTGTCTTTT; CDR3aa: CASSIDLAGELSF
abundance: -; v_gene: TRBV6-1; d_gene: TRBD1; j_gene: TRBJ1-5; CDR3nt: TGTGCCAGCAGTCGGGACAGGGTTGGCAATCAGCCCCAGCATTTT; CDR3aa: CASSRDRVGNQPQHF
abundance: -; v_gene: TRBV18; d_gene: TRBD1; j_gene: TRBJ1-6; CDR3nt: TGTGCCAGCTCACCACAGGGGGCGAATAGTTCACCCCTCCACTTT; CDR3aa: CASSPQGANSSPLHF
abundance: -; v_gene: TRBV4-1; d_gene: TRBD1; j_gene: TRBJ1-5; CDR3nt: TGCGCCAGCAGCCAAGATTCGGGCCCAGGGGGCCACGGTCAGCCCCAGCATTTT; CDR3aa: CASSQDSGPGGHGQPQHF
abundance: -; v_gene: TRBV20-1; d_gene: -; j_gene: TRBJ2-5; CDR3nt: TGCAGTGCGGAACAGCATGGGGAGACCCAGTACTTC; CDR3aa: CSAEQHGETQYF
abundance: many; v_gene: TRBV7-2; d_gene: -; j_gene: TRBJ1-2; CDR3nt: TGTGCCAGCAGCGCTGGGAGAGGGTATGGCTACACCTTC; CDR3aa: CASSAGRGYGYTF
abundance: many; v_gene: TRBV6-5; d_gene: TRBD2; j_gene: TRBJ2-7; CDR3nt: TGTGCCAGCATTAGGACTAGCGGGAACTACGAGCAGTACTTC; CDR3aa: CASIRTSGNYEQYF
abundance: many; v_gene: TRBV9; d_gene: -; j_gene: TRBJ1-2; CDR3nt: TGTGCCAGCAGCGTAGAGGGGGGGGCCGGCTACACCTTC; CDR3aa: CASSVEGGAGYTF
abundance: many; v_gene: TRBV29-1; d_gene: TRBD1; j_gene: TRBJ2-7; CDR3nt: TGCAGCGTTGAAGTAGGCGACAGGGGCTACGAGCAGTACTTC; CDR3aa: CSVEVGDRGYEQYF
abundance: many; v_gene: TRBV6-2/TRBV6-3; d_gene: -; j_gene: TRBJ2-7; CDR3nt: TGTGCCAGCACCCAACGATACGAGCAGTACTTC; CDR3aa: CASTQRYEQYF
abundance: many; v_gene: TRBV28; d_gene: -; j_gene: TRBJ2-7; CDR3nt: TGTGCCAGCAGTTTGGTCCTTAGCTCCTACGAGCAGTACTTC; CDR3aa: CASSLVLSSYEQYF
abundance: many; v_gene: TRBV6-1; d_gene: TRBD2; j_gene: TRBJ2-7; CDR3nt: TGTGCCAGCAGTAGAGCGGGAGACTCCTACGAGCAGTACTTC; CDR3aa: CASSRAGDSYEQYF
abundance: many; v_gene: TRBV6-1; d_gene: -; j_gene: TRBJ1-5; CDR3nt: TGTGCCAGCAGGGTCAGGATGGCTGATCAGCCCCAGCATTTT; CDR3aa: CASRVRMADQPQHF
abundance: many; v_gene: TRBV6-1; d_gene: -; j_gene: TRBJ1-5; CDR3nt: TGTGCCAGCAGTGCCATGGATCAGCCCCAGCATTTT; CDR3aa: CASSAMDQPQHF
abundance: many; v_gene: TRBV6-1; d_gene: -; j_gene: TRBJ1-2; CDR3nt: TGTGCCAGCAGGACACAGGGTTTGGGGGGTAACTATGGCTACACCTTC; CDR3aa: CASRTQGLGGNYGYTF
abundance: many; v_gene: TRBV2; d_gene: -; j_gene: TRBJ1-5; CDR3nt: TGTGCCAGCAGTGGAGACCGACAGAAGCCCCAGCATTTT; CDR3aa: CASSGDRQKPQHF
abundance: -; v_gene: TRBV7-2; d_gene: TRBD1; j_gene: TRBJ2-5; CDR3nt: TGTGCCAGCACCCTATTCAGGGGGCAAGAGACCCAGTACTTC; CDR3aa: CASTLFRGQETQYF
abundance: many; v_gene: TRBV24-1; d_gene: TRBD1; j_gene: TRBJ2-7; CDR3nt: TGTGCCACCAGTGATCCCACAGGGGGCGGCTACGAGCAGTACTTC; CDR3aa: CATSDPTGGGYEQYF